This T cell receptor (beta chain) was documented in a study of neurological immune-mediated disorders. Study-level findings and limits: Whereas HTLV-1-associated myelopathy showed the most TCR clonal expansion, multiple sclerosis showed the least, with levels below those of healthy controls. Private repertoires in all groups were suggested by the absence of shared CDR3 amino acid sequences among expanded clones across subjects.

This clonotype was seen at least ten times. What it binds is not known. Time point here: longitudinal time-point 3. Blood bank volunteers in Maryland, USA, served as healthy controls. The study built unsorted libraries from 2 million PBMCs kept at -80 C. Each CDR3 protein gets one entry after TCRdb re-called the 5' RACE reads with MiXCR. This sample has roughly 45,000 distinct CDR3 sequences, with roughly 14% found just once. Sequences were obtained from PBMCs. The receptor was isolated from a man aged 30 to 45 in good health.

The CDR3 nucleotides are TGTGCCAGCACCCGCGGGAGGGCCGGGAATGAGCAGTTCTTC. This gives the protein CASTRGRAGNEQFF. This chain joins TRBV6-1 and TRBJ2-1; 9 bases match TRBD2. With 7 bases clipped from V and 7 bases from J, the junction kept 8 bases outside the gene matches. The germline gives CDR1 MNHNS, CDR2 SASEGT. The CDR3 is made up of 14 amino acids.